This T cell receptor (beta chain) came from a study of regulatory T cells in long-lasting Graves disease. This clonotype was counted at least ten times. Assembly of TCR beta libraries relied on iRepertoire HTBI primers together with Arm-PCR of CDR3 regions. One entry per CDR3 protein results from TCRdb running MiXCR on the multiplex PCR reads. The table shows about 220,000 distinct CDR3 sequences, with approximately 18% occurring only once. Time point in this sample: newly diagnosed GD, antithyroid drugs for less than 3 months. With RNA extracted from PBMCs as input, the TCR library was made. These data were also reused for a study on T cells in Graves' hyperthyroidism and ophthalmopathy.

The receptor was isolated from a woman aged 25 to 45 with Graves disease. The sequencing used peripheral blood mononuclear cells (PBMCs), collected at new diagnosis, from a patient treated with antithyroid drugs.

The CDR3 protein is CASSDRQGPPALTF. CDR3 DNA sequence: TGTGCCAGCAGCGATAGACAAGGGCCCCCCGCGCTGACTTTC. This chain uses TRBV9 with TRBJ2-6; D is ambiguous. V dropped 3 bases and J dropped 16 bases, with 20 bases sitting between them. The CDR3 sequence is 14 residues long. The germline V gene encodes CDR1 SGDLS and CDR2 YYNGEE.